The 9 T cell receptor beta chains listed next were all sequenced from one sample in a study of beta chain features in type 1 diabetes. General study results and limits: Shorter TCRB CDR3s, moderately but significantly so, marked every one of the four CD4+ subsets in Type 1 diabetes patients.

Antigen specificity for these receptors is unknown. Of the isolated RNA, all was reverse transcribed, and so the sequenced material was expressed TCRB transcripts. Sequencing was performed with immunoSEQ multiplex PCR; in TCRdb, only in-frame clones are kept and a portion is missing. The sample contains roughly 350,000 clones, over 8.5% of which appear only once. Sequencing input: central memory CD4+ T cells from blood. The receptors come from a man aged 25 to 40 with type 1 diabetes.

This clone was picked up a small number of times. The chain recombines TRBV18 with TRBJ2-7; D is unresolved. V lost 6 bases and J 0 bases, leaving 18 bases between the germline ends. CDR1 and CDR2 from the germline V gene are KGHSH and LQKENI. This CDR3 is built from 16 residues. The CDR3 region is CASSEPSDGRSYEQYF. The CDR3 DNA reads TGTGCCAGCTCCGAACCGTCGGACGGCCGCTCCTACGAGCAGTACTTC.

At least ten counts were recorded for this clone. One junction end disagrees with the germline gene, perhaps due to a read error. The DNA for the CDR3 is TGTGCTAGCAGCTTAGCTTGGGCTTCGAACACCGGGGAGCTGTTTTTT. Residues: CASSLAWASNTGELFF. This chain uses TRBV7-7 with TRBJ2-2; D gene uncertain. From germline, CDR1 is SSHAT and CDR2 FNYEAQ (reference sequence). This CDR3 is built from 16 residues.

This clone was seen a handful of times. J is TRBJ1-3 and V is TRBV11-2; no definite D call. The CDR3 has 16 amino acids. V was trimmed by 4 bases and J by 3 bases, leaving 16 bases between them. Germline loops: CDR1 SGHAT, CDR2 FQNNGV. The CDR3 DNA is TGTGCCAGCAGCTGGTACAGAGACGGTATTGGAAACACCATATATTTT. Its translation is CASSWYRDGIGNTIYF.

This clone turned up a few times. J is TRBJ1-4 and V is TRBV5-1; D possibly corresponds to TRBD1 (5 bases). The CDR3 extends over 18 amino acids. Trimming removed 6 bases at V and 6 bases at J, with 27 bases between. From germline, CDR1 is SGHRS and CDR2 YFSETQ. The CDR3 sequence: CASKPSGQAMLGDEKLFF. CDR3 in DNA: TGCGCCAGCAAGCCCTCCGGACAAGCAATGTTGGGGGATGAAAAACTGTTTTTT.

This rearrangement joins TRBV5-1 to TRBJ1-1; 9 bases map to TRBD1. Germline V gene lookup returns CDR1 SGHRS and CDR2 YFSETQ. The trim removed 2 bases at V and 11 bases at J, leaving 4 bases unmatched. The CDR3 runs 12 residues. The chain's CDR3 is CASSFTGGAAFF. In nucleotides, the CDR3 is TGCGCCAGCAGCTTCACAGGGGGCGCGGCTTTCTTT.

This clone was detected ten times or more. Other DNA sequences of this sample code for an identical CDR3. The chain has TRBV2 and TRBJ2-4; D ambiguous. CDR3 length: 12 amino acids. Trimming shortened V by 8 bases and J by 3 bases, and 8 bases separated the two germline ends. Germline V gene lookup returns CDR1 SNHLY and CDR2 FYNNEI. The chain's CDR3 is CASSESKNIQYF. The CDR3 DNA reads TGTGCCAGCTCAGAAAGCAAAAACATTCAGTACTTC.

The genes are TRBV9 and TRBJ2-7; 7 nucleotides match TRBD2. Germline V gene sequence: CDR1 SGDLS, CDR2 YYNGEE. The CDR3 length is 14 residues. V gave up 4 bases and J gave up 4 bases; unmatched junction bases: 8. CDR3: CASSPSAGGYEQYF. The DNA for the CDR3 is TGTGCCAGCAGCCCGAGCGCCGGGGGGTACGAGCAGTACTTC.

This rearrangement joins TRBV7-6 to TRBJ1-3, with TRBD1 matching 7 bases. With 1 base clipped from V and 2 bases from J, the junction kept 8 bases outside the gene matches. CDR3 length equals 17 residues. Per the germline V gene, CDR1 is SGHVS and CDR2 is FNYEAQ. The CDR3 coding sequence is TGTGCCAGCAGCTTAGTCTCGGGTACAGGGGCTGGAAACACCATATATTTT. As protein: CASSLVSGTGAGNTIYF.

This clone was found a few times. This chain links TRBV7-2 with TRBJ1-5; TRBD1 agrees at 8 bases. Germline loops: CDR1 SGHTA, CDR2 FQGNSA. CDR3 size: 13 residues. The trim removed 5 bases at V and 4 bases at J, leaving 1 base unmatched. The CDR3 DNA sequence: TGTGCCAGCAGCCGACAGGGGAATCAGCCCCAGCATTTT. This gives the protein CASSRQGNQPQHF.